The rows below give T cell receptor beta chains drawn from one sample of a study of cytomegalovirus exposure and HLA in healthy donors. The data were produced by immunoSEQ multiplex PCR, yet TCRdb's version contains in-frame clones alone and is incomplete. Of 150,000 to 200,000 clones in the sample, about 95% were seen once. Material: PBMCs. All receptors come from a woman under 30 in good health and CMV-seronegative. CDR3s include the opening cysteine and the closing phenylalanine or tryptophan. The D gene is left open where the match is weak. Clone size is not always given. Where it is, it says once, few, many or a class for expanded clones.

v_call,d_call,j_call,clone_size,cdr3_aa,cdr3_nt
TRBV12-5,NA,TRBJ1-2,NA,CASGFSQTGWVYGYTF,TGTGCTAGTGGTTTTAGCCAAACAGGGTGGGTCTATGGCTACACCTTC
TRBV2,NA,TRBJ2-4,medium-sized,CASSFSDGKNIQYF,TGTGCCAGCAGTTTTTCTGACGGGAAAAACATTCAGTACTTC
TRBV6-5,TRBD2,TRBJ2-1,NA,CASRERGGSYNEQFF,TGTGCCAGCAGGGAGCGGGGGGGCTCCTACAATGAGCAGTTCTTC
TRBV27,TRBD2,TRBJ2-1,NA,CASTLIPSGGARNEQFF,TGTGCCAGCACCTTAATCCCCAGCGGGGGGGCGAGGAATGAGCAGTTCTTC
TRBV21-1,NA,TRBJ2-1,NA,CASSHGRDEQFF,TGTGCCAGCAGCCATGGTCGGGATGAGCAGTTCTTC
TRBV10-1,TRBD1,TRBJ1-1,NA,CASSRQGLTEAFF,TGCGCCAGCAGTAGACAGGGGCTGACTGAAGCTTTCTTT
TRBV6-5,TRBD2,TRBJ2-7,NA,CASSSGTSTEQYF,TGTGCCAGCAGCTCCGGGACTAGTACCGAGCAGTACTTC
TRBV6-5,TRBD2,TRBJ2-7,once,CASSSLAGDSYEQYF,TGTGCCAGCAGTTCACTAGCGGGGGACTCCTACGAGCAGTACTTC
TRBV30,NA,TRBJ1-2,NA,CAWRQGSGYYGYTF,TGTGCCTGGAGACAGGGTAGCGGGTACTATGGCTACACCTTC
TRBV5-1,NA,TRBJ1-1,NA,CASSPRGAGSAFF,TGCGCCAGCTCACCCCGGGGGGCAGGGAGTGCTTTCTTT
TRBV30,NA,TRBJ1-1,NA,CAWSGDTGEAFF,TGTGCCTGGAGCGGGGACACGGGAGAAGCTTTCTTT
TRBV7-8,NA,TRBJ2-1,NA,CASSPLSAAYNEQFF,TGTGCCAGCAGCCCTCTGAGCGCCGCCTACAATGAGCAGTTCTTC
TRBV9,TRBD2,TRBJ2-1,NA,CASSGSGREFNEQFF,TGTGCCAGCAGCGGGTCTGGGAGGGAGTTCAATGAGCAGTTCTTC
TRBV6-1,TRBD2,TRBJ2-5,NA,CASTGLAYQETQYF,TGTGCCAGCACAGGACTAGCCTACCAAGAGACCCAGTACTTC
TRBV7-9,NA,TRBJ1-2,NA,CASSFRGTYGYTF,TGTGCCAGCAGCTTCCGGGGGACCTATGGCTACACCTTC
TRBV11-3,TRBD1,TRBJ2-1,NA,CASSLIGGQDNEQFF,TGTGCCAGCAGCTTAATAGGTGGACAGGACAATGAGCAGTTCTTC
TRBV5-1,NA,TRBJ1-2,NA,CASSFGSAYGYTF,TGCGCCAGCAGCTTCGGGTCTGCCTATGGCTACACCTTC
TRBV5-1,TRBD1,TRBJ1-3,NA,CASSLSRTDRVVGAGNTIYF,TGCGCCAGCAGCTTAAGTCGTACGGACAGGGTAGTCGGTGCCGGAAACACCATATATTTT
TRBV5-1,NA,TRBJ2-3,NA,CASSLGGGEDTQYF,TGCGCCAGCAGCTTAGGGGGCGGGGAAGATACGCAGTATTTT
TRBV5-1,NA,TRBJ1-6,NA,CASSLEAGRRNSPLHF,TGCGCCAGCAGCTTGGAGGCAGGGAGGAGGAATTCACCCCTCCACTTT
TRBV5-1,TRBD1,TRBJ2-1,NA,CASSALDRVAYNEQFF,TGCGCCAGCAGCGCATTGGACAGGGTAGCCTACAATGAGCAGTTCTTC
TRBV9,NA,TRBJ2-7,NA,CASSVGGAGEQYF,TGTGCCAGCAGCGTAGGAGGGGCGGGGGAGCAGTACTTC
TRBV27,NA,TRBJ1-1,NA,CASRIREGHTEAFF,TGTGCCAGCAGGATTAGGGAGGGGCACACTGAAGCTTTCTTT
TRBV9,NA,TRBJ1-5,NA,CASSVDNGNQPQHF,TGTGCCAGCAGCGTGGATAACGGGAATCAGCCCCAGCATTTT
TRBV19,NA,TRBJ1-4,NA,CASKNSADEKLFF,TGTGCCAGCAAAAATTCAGCGGATGAAAAACTGTTTTTT
TRBV7-6,TRBD2,TRBJ2-5,NA,CASSLERGAQETQYF,TGTGCCAGCAGCTTAGAGCGGGGGGCACAAGAGACCCAGTACTTC
TRBV7-9,TRBD1,TRBJ2-3,NA,CASSPGTASSTDMQYF,TGTGCCAGCAGCCCTGGGACAGCCTCTAGCACAGATATGCAGTATTTT
TRBV2,TRBD1,TRBJ1-6,NA,CASTVPGTAYNSPLHF,TGTGCCAGCACCGTCCCCGGGACAGCCTATAATTCACCCCTCCACTTT
TRBV2,TRBD1,TRBJ1-4,few,CASRDPGQIDEKLFF,TGTGCCAGCAGGGATCCGGGACAGATCGATGAAAAACTGTTTTTT
TRBV19,NA,TRBJ1-6,NA,CASSGPALPSPLHF,TGTGCCAGTAGTGGGCCAGCACTCCCTTCACCCCTCCACTTT
TRBV5-6,TRBD2,TRBJ2-7,once,CASTWGGTPAEQYF,TGTGCCAGCACCTGGGGGGGGACTCCCGCCGAGCAGTACTTC
TRBV29-1,NA,TRBJ2-6,NA,CSVTSGTGANVLTF,TGCAGCGTGACATCAGGGACTGGGGCCAACGTCCTGACTTTC
TRBV7-9,NA,TRBJ1-1,NA,CATANAGLAEAFF,TGTGCCACCGCGAATGCAGGGCTCGCTGAAGCTTTCTTT
TRBV7-2,NA,TRBJ1-6,NA,CASSRLESSPLHF,TGTGCCAGCAGCCGTCTAGAAAGTTCACCCCTCCACTTT
TRBV15,NA,TRBJ2-1,NA,CATSRSAASYNEQFF,TGTGCCACCAGCAGGAGCGCCGCCTCCTACAATGAGCAGTTCTTC
TRBV7-8,NA,TRBJ1-6,NA,CASSISAGPGVLDSPLHF,TGTGCCAGCAGCATTAGCGCGGGTCCTGGCGTTCTGGATTCACCCCTCCACTTT
TRBV11-2,NA,TRBJ2-2,NA,CASSSVAGQSNTGELFF,TGTGCCAGCAGCTCAGTAGCAGGGCAATCGAACACCGGGGAGCTGTTTTTT
TRBV5-1,NA,TRBJ1-3,NA,CASSFGDSGNTIYF,TGCGCCAGCAGCTTCGGGGACTCTGGAAACACCATATATTTT
TRBV5-1,TRBD2,TRBJ2-3,NA,CASSLVVAGVTQADTQYF,TGCGCCAGCAGCTTGGTGGTAGCGGGGGTGACCCAGGCAGATACGCAGTATTTT
TRBV4-1,TRBD1,TRBJ1-2,NA,CASSEIDRVNGYTF,TGCGCCAGCAGCGAAATCGACAGGGTAAATGGCTACACCTTC
TRBV2,TRBD1,TRBJ1-6,few,CASMTGSSYNSPLHF,TGTGCCAGCATGACAGGGAGCTCCTATAATTCACCCCTCCACTTT
TRBV2,TRBD2,TRBJ2-3,NA,CASRTGLASDTQYF,TGTGCCAGCCGAACGGGACTAGCCTCCGATACGCAGTATTTT
TRBV6-5,TRBD1,TRBJ2-7,NA,CASSYPGTGTYEQYF,TGTGCCAGCAGTTACCCCGGGACAGGGACCTACGAGCAGTACTTC
TRBV7-9,TRBD2,TRBJ2-5,NA,CASRRSGGSAQETQYF,TGTGCCAGCAGACGTAGCGGGGGGTCCGCCCAAGAGACCCAGTACTTC
TRBV5-1,TRBD1,TRBJ1-4,NA,CASSLAGGRRVEKLFF,TGCGCCAGCAGCTTAGCAGGGGGTAGAAGAGTTGAAAAACTGTTTTTT
TRBV27,NA,TRBJ2-2,NA,CASSLLGGNTGELFF,TGTGCCAGCAGTTTATTAGGAGGAAACACCGGGGAGCTGTTTTTT
TRBV5-4,NA,TRBJ2-7,NA,CASSRLAGRNLYEQYF,TGTGCCAGCAGTAGACTGGCGGGACGAAACCTCTACGAGCAGTACTTC
TRBV25-1,NA,TRBJ1-1,NA,CASSQPAGGDTEAFF,TGTGCCAGCAGCCAACCCGCCGGGGGGGACACTGAAGCTTTCTTT
TRBV18,TRBD2,TRBJ2-3,NA,CASSPRASGVCTDTQYF,TGTGCCAGCTCACCACGGGCTAGCGGGGTCTGCACAGATACGCAGTATTTT
TRBV6-5,NA,TRBJ1-3,NA,CASRPTGTGNTIYF,TGTGCCAGCAGACCCACAGGGACTGGAAACACCATATATTTT
TRBV5-1,TRBD1,TRBJ1-1,NA,CASSRTGGEGALGSFF,TGCGCCAGCAGCCGAACAGGGGGCGAGGGGGCCTTGGGGTCTTTCTTT
TRBV18,TRBD1,TRBJ2-7,NA,CASSPRGSYEQYF,TGTGCCAGCTCACCCAGGGGGTCCTACGAGCAGTACTTC
TRBV5-4,NA,TRBJ1-1,NA,CASSLADTEAFF,TGTGCCAGCAGCTTGGCGGACACTGAAGCTTTCTTT